The clone carrying this T cell receptor beta chain was detected only a few times. The antigen is unknown. The V and J ends lost 0 bases and 5 bases respectively, with 13 bases between them. Germline V gene data show CDR1 as DFQATT and CDR2 as SNEGSKA (reference sequence). The CDR3 spans 15 residues. Progressors' blood was drawn at hyperthyroidism diagnosis, before ophthalmopathy symptoms. The sample is drawn from a study of T cells in Graves' hyperthyroidism and ophthalmopathy. General study points: The blood repertoire included most of the expanded thyroid clonotypes above 0.001.

The source material, RNA transcripts, was used to amplify TCR beta CDR3 regions. With the HTBI primer set, the TCR CDR3 went through a first round of RT-PCR. In TCRdb, the multiplex PCR reads were re-called with MiXCR into one record per CDR3 protein. The sample comprises fewer than 450,000 distinct CDR3 sequences, approximately 18% of which are singletons, and 34% rests with the top ten. This clonotype originated in a woman younger than 45 with Graves' hyperthyroidism that later progressed to Graves' ophthalmopathy. V usage is TRBV20-1 and J usage is TRBJ1-4, with D unresolved. The sequenced material came from blood. The DNA for the CDR3 is TGCAGTGCTAGAGATCCCGCGGAGATGAATGAAAAACTGTTTTTT. It is translated as CSARDPAEMNEKLFF.